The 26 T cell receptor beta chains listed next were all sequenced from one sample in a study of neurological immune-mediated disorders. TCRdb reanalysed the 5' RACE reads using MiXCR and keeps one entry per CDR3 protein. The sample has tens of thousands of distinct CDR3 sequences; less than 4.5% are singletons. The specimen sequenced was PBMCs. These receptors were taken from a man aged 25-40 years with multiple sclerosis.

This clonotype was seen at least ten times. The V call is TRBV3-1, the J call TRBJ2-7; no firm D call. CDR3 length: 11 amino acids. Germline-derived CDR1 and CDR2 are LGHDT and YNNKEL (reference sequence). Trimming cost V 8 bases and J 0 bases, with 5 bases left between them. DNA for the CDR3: TGTGCCAGCGCAAACTCCTACGAGCAGTACTTC. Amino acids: CASANSYEQYF.

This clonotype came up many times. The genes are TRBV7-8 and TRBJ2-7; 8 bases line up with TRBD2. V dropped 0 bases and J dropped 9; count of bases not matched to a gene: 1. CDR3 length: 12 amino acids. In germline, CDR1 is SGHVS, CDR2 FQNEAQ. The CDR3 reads CASSLASGGQYF. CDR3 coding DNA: TGTGCCAGCAGCTTAGCCAGCGGGGGGCAGTACTTC.

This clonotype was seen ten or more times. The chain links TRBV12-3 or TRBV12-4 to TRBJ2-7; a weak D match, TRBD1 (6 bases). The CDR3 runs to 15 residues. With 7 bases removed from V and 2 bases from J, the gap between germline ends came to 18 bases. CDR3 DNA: TGTGCCAGCAAGTTTGGGGAACAGGGAACCTACGAGCAGTACTTC. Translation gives CASKFGEQGTYEQYF.

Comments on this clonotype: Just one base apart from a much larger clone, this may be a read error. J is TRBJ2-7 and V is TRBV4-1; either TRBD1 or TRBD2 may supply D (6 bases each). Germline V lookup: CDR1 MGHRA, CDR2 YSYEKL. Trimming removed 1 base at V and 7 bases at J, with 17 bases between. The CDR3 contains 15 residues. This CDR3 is CASSQGGAIIEEQYF. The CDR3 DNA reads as TGCGCCAGCAGCCAAGGGGGGGCGATCATCGAAGAGCAGTACTTC.

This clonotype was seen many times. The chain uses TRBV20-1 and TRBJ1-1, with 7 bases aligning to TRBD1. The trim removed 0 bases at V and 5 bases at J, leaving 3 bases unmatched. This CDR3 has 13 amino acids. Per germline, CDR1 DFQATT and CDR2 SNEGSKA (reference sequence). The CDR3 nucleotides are TGCAGTGCTAGAGACTACAGGGGAACTGAAGCTTTCTTT. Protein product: CSARDYRGTEAFF.

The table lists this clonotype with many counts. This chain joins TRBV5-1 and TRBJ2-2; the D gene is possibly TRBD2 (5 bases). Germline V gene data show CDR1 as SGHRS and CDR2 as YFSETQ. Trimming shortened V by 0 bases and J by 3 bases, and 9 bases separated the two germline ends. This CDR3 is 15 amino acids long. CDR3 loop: CASSLASGYTGELFF. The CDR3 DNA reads TGCGCCAGCAGCTTGGCCAGCGGTTACACCGGGGAGCTGTTTTTT. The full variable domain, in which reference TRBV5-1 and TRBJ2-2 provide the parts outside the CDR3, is KAGVTQTPRYLIKTRGQQVTLSCSPISGHRSVSWYQQTPGQGLQFLFEYFSETQRNKGNFPGRFSGRQFSNSRSEMNVSTLELGDSALYLCASSLASGYTGELFFGEGSRLTVL.

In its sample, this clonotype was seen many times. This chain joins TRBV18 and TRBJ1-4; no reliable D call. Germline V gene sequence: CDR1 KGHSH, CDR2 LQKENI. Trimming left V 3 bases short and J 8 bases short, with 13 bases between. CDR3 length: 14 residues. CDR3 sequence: CASSPPRNSEKLFF. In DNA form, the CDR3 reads TGTGCCAGCTCACCTCCTCGGAATTCGGAAAAACTGTTTTTT.

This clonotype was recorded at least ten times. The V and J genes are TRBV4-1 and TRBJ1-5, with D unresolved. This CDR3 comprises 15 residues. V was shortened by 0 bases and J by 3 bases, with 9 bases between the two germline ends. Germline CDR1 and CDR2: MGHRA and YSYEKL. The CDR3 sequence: CASSQEDGFNQPQHF. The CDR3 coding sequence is TGCGCCAGCAGCCAAGAGGACGGTTTCAATCAGCCCCAGCATTTT.

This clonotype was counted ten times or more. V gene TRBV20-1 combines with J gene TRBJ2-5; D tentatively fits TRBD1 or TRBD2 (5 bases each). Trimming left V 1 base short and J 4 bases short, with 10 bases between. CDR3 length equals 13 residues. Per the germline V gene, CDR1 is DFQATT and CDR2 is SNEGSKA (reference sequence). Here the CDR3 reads CSARGGIRETQYF. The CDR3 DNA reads TGCAGTGCTAGAGGGGGGATCCGAGAGACCCAGTACTTC.

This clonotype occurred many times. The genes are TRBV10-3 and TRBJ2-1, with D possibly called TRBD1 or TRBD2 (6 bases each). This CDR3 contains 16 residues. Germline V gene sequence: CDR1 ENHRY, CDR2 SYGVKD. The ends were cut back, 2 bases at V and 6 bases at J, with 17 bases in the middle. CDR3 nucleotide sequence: TGTGCCATCAGTGAGGGTCAAGGGGGGAGCGGCAATGAGCAGTTCTTC. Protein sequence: CAISEGQGGSGNEQFF.

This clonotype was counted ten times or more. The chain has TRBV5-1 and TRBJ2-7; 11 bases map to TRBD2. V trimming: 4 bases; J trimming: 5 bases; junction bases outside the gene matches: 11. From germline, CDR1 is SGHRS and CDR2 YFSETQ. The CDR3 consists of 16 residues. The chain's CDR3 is CASSRVISGRADEQYF. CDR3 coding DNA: TGCGCCAGCAGCCGAGTAATTAGCGGGAGGGCCGACGAGCAGTACTTC.

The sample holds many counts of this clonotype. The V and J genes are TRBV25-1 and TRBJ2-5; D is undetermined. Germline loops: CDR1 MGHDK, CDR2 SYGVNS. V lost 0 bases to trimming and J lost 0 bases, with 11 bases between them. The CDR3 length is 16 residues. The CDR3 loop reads CASSEYVYTDQETQYF. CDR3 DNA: TGTGCCAGCAGTGAATATGTTTACACAGACCAAGAGACCCAGTACTTC.

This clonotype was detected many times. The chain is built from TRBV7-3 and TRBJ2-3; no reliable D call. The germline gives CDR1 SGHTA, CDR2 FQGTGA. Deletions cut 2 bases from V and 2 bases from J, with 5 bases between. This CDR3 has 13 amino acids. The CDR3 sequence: CASSLANTDTQYF. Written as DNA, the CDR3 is TGTGCCAGCAGCTTAGCGAACACAGATACGCAGTATTTT.

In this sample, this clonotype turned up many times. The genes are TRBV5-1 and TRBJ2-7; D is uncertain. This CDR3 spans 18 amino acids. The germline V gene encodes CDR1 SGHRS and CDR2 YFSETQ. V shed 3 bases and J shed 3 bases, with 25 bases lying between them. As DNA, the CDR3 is TGCGCCAGCAGCTCACTACCGCCAAACAGCAAAGAGGACTACGAGCAGTACTTC. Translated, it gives CASSSLPPNSKEDYEQYF.

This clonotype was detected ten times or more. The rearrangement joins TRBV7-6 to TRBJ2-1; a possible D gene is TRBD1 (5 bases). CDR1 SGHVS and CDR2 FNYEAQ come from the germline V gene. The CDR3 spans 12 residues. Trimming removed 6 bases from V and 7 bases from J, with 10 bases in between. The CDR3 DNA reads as TGTGCCAGCAGGGCCCCAGGGAATGAGCAGTTCTTC. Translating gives CASRAPGNEQFF.

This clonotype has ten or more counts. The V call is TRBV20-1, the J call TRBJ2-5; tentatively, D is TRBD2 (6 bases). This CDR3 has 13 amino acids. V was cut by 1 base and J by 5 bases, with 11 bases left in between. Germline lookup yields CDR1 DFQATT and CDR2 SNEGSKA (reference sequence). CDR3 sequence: CSARGSSGETQYF. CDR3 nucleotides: TGCAGTGCTAGAGGGTCAAGCGGGGAGACCCAGTACTTC.

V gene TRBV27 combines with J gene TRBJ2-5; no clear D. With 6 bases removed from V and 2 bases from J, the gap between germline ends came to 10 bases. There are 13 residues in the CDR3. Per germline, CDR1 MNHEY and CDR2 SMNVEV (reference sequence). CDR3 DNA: TGTGCCAGCAGACTTCTACCACAAGAGACCCAGTACTTC. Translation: CASRLLPQETQYF.

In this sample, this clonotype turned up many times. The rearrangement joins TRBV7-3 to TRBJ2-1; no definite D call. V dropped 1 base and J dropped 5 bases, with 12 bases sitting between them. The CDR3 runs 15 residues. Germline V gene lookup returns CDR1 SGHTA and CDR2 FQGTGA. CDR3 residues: CASSLKGRSDNEQFF. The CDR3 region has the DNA TGTGCCAGCAGCTTAAAAGGCCGATCGGACAATGAGCAGTTCTTC.

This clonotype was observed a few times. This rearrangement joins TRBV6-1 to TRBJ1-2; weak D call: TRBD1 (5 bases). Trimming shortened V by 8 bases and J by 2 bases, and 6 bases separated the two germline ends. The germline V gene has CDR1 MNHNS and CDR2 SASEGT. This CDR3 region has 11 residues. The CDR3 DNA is TGTGCCAGCCGGGACAACTATGGCTACACCTTC. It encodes CASRDNYGYTF.

DNA for the CDR3: TGTGCCAGTAGTACGCAGGGGGGATATACGCAGTATTTT. Residues: CASSTQGGYTQYF. The chain uses TRBV19 and TRBJ2-3; possibly TRBD1 for D (7 bases). Trimming pared 4 bases from V and 7 bases from J, leaving 12 bases between. The CDR3 is 13 residues long. Germline V CDR1 and CDR2: LNHDA, SQIVND (reference sequence).

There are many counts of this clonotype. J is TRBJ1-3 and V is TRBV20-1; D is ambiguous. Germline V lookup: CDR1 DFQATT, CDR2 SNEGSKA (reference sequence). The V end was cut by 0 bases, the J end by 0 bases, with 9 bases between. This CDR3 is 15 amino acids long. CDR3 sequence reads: CSARDPTRSGNTIYF. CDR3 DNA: TGCAGTGCTAGAGATCCGACGCGCTCTGGAAACACCATATATTTT.

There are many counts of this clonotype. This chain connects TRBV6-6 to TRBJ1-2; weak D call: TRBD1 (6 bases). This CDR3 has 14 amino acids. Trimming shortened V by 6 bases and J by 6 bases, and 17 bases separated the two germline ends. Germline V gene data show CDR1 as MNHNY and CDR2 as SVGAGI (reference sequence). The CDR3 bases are TGTGCCAGCAGGCAGACAGGAGGGTGGGATGGCTACACCTTC. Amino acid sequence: CASRQTGGWDGYTF.

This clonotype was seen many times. CDR3 sequence (DNA): TGTGCCATCAGTCTTGACTTCCTGGGCTACACCTTC. As protein: CAISLDFLGYTF. This sequence joins TRBV10-3 and TRBJ1-2; D ambiguous. The CDR3 consists of 12 residues. V lost 5 bases and J 8 bases, leaving 12 bases between the germline ends. The V gene's germline CDR1 is ENHRY and CDR2 SYGVKD.

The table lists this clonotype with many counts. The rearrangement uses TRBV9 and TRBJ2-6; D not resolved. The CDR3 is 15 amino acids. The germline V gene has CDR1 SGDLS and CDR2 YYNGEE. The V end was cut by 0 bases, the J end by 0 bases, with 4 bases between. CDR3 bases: TGTGCCAGCAGCGTAGGTTTCTCTGGGGCCAACGTCCTGACTTTC. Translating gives CASSVGFSGANVLTF.

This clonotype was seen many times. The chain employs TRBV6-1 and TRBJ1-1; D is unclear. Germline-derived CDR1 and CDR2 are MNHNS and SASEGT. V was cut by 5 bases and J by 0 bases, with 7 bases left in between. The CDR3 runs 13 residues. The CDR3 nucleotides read TGTGCCAGCAGTATTGGGATGAACACTGAAGCTTTCTTT. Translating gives CASSIGMNTEAFF.

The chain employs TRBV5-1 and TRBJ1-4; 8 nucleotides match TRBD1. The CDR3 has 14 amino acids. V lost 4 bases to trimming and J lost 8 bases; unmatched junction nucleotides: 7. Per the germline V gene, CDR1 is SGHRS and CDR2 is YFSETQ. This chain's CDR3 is CASSPDREGEKLFF. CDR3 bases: TGCGCCAGCAGCCCGGACAGGGAAGGCGAAAAACTGTTTTTT.